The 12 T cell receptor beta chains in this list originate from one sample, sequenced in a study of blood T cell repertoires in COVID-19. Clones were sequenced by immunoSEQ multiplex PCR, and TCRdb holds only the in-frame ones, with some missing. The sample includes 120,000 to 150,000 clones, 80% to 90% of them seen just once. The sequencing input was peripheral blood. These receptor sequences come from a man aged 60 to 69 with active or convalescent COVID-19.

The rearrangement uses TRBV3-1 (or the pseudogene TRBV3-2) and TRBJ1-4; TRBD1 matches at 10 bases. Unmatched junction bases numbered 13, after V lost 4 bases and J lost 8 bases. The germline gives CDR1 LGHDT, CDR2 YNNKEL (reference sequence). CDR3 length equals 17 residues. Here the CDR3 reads CASSPGATGGAREKLFF. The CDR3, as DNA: TGTGCCAGCAGCCCCGGGGCGACAGGGGGCGCAAGGGAAAAACTGTTTTTT.

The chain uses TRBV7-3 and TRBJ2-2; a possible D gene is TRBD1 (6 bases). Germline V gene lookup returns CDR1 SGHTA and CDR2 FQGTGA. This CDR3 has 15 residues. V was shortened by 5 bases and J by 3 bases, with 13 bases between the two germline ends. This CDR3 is CASSPTGSDTGELFF. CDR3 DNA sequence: TGTGCCAGCAGCCCTACAGGGTCCGACACCGGGGAGCTGTTTTTT.

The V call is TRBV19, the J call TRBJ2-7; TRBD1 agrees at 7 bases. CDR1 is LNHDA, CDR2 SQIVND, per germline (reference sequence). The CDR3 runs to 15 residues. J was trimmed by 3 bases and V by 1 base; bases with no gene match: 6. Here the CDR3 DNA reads TGTGCCAGTAGTATAGGAGGGACAGACGGCTACGAGCAGTACTTC. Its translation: CASSIGGTDGYEQYF.

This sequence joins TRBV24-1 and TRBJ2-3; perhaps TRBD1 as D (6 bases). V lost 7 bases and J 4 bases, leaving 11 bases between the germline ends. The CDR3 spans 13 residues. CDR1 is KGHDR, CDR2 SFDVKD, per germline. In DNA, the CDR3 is TGTGCCACCAGGGACAGCGGCCCAGATACGCAGTATTTT. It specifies CATRDSGPDTQYF.

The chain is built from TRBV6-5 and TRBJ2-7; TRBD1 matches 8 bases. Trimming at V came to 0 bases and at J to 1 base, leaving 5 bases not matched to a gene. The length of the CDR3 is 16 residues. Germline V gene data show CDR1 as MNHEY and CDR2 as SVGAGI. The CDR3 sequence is CASSYSWQGASYEQYF. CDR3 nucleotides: TGTGCCAGCAGTTACTCTTGGCAGGGGGCTTCCTACGAGCAGTACTTC.

The CDR3: CASSEATGVSYEQYF. CDR3 sequence (DNA): TGCGCCAGCAGCGAGGCGACAGGGGTTTCCTACGAGCAGTACTTC. The chain recombines TRBV5-1 with TRBJ2-7; TRBD1 aligns across 8 bases. The CDR3 spans 15 residues. Germline CDR1 reads SGHRS; CDR2 reads YFSETQ. The junction had 7 bases not matched to a gene; V was cut back by 4 bases and J by 1 base.

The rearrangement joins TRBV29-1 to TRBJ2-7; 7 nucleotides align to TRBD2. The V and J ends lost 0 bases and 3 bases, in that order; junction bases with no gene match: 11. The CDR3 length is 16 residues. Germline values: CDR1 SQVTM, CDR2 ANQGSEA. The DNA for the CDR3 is TGCAGCGTTGAAGATCGTGGGTTTGGGGAGGGCTACGAGCAGTACTTC. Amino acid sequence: CSVEDRGFGEGYEQYF.

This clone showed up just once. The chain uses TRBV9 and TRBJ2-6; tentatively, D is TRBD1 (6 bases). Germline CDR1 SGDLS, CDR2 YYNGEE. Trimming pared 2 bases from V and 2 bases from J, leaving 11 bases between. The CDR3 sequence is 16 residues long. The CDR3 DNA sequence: TGTGCCAGCAGCGTGACAGGATCCCCTGGGGCCAACGTCCTGACTTTC. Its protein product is CASSVTGSPGANVLTF.

CDR3 sequence (DNA): TGTGCCAGCAGCAACACCCGGGGAGCTAATTCACCCCTCCACTTT. Protein: CASSNTRGANSPLHF. The chain links TRBV5-5 to TRBJ1-6, with D unresolved. This CDR3 contains 15 residues. In germline, CDR1 is SGHKS, CDR2 YYEKEE (reference sequence). The V and J ends lost 4 bases and 6 bases respectively, with 14 bases between them.

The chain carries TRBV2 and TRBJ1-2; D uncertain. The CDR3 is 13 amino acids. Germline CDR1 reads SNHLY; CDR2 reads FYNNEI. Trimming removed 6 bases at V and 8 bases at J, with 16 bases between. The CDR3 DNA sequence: TGTGCCAGCAGCGGTCTGAAGTCTAGAGGCTACACCTTC. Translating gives CASSGLKSRGYTF.

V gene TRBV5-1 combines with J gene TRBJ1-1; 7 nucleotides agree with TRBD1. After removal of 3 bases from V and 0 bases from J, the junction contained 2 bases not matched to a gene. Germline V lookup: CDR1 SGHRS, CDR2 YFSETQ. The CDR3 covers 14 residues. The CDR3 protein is CASSWDRMNTEAFF. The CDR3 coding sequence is TGCGCCAGCAGCTGGGACAGAATGAACACTGAAGCTTTCTTT.

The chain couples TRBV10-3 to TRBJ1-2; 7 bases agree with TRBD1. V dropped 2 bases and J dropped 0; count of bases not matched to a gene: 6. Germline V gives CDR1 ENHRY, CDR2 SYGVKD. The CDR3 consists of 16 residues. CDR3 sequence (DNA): TGTGCCATCAGTGAGACTATGACAGGGTCTAACTATGGCTACACCTTC. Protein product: CAISETMTGSNYGYTF.